This T cell receptor (beta chain) is from a study of blood T cell repertoires in COVID-19. This clone was detected only a few times. The sample carries other DNA sequences with the same CDR3. The junction had 2 bases not matched to a gene; V was cut back by 4 bases and J by 3 bases. The CDR3 has 14 residues. CDR1 is SGHTA, CDR2 FQGNSA, per germline. Produced via immunoSEQ multiplex PCR; TCRdb's table is partial and in-frame only. The repertoire consists of 200,000 to 250,000 clones, with about 85% occurring once and the leading ten covering approximately 12%. This sequence joins TRBV7-2 and TRBJ1-2, with 10 bases identical to TRBD1. The sequenced sample was peripheral blood. This clonotype was obtained from a woman aged 18-35 years who had recovered from COVID-19. In DNA, the CDR3 is TGTGCCAGCAGCTCCGGACAGGGGGACTATGGCTACACCTTC. This gives the protein CASSSGQGDYGYTF.